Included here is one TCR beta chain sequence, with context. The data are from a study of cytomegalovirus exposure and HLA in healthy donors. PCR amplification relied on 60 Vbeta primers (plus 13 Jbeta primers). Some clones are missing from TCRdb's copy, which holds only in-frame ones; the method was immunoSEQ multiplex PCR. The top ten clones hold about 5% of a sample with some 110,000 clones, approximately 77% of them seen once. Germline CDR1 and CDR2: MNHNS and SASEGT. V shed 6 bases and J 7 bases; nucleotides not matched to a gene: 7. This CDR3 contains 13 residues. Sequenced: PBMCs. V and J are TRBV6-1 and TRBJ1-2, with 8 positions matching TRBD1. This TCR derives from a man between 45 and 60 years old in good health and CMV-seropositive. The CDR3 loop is CASRYQGASGYTF. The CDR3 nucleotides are TGTGCCAGCAGATACCAGGGGGCGTCTGGCTACACCTTC.